These T cell receptor beta chains were read from a single sample in a study of vaccination effects on CD4 cells after COVID-19. Their specific antigens are unknown. Assay: immunoSEQ multiplex PCR; the TCRdb copy retains only in-frame clones and omits some. The sample includes over 55,000 clones, roughly 80% of them seen just once. This specimen was CD4+ T cells from PBMCs cultured with HCoV-OC43 spike peptides, taken before COVID-19 vaccination. The origin of the receptors is a human donor who received a COVID-19 vaccine. CDR3s include the opening cysteine and the closing phenylalanine or tryptophan. D genes are given only for firm matches.

d_call j_call v_call cdr3_length cdr3_aa
. TRBJ2-4 TRBV7-2 12 CASSLYQNIQYF
. TRBJ1-2 TRBV5-4 13 CASSLGQSYGYTF
TRBD2 TRBJ2-5 TRBV5-1 12 CASKSGGETQYF
. TRBJ2-2 TRBV13 16 CASRSEGLVNTGELFF
TRBD1 TRBJ1-4 TRBV6-5 15 CASSLVGGGAEKLFF
TRBD1 TRBJ2-2 TRBV24-1 15 CATRQGDRDTGELFF
. TRBJ2-5 TRBV6-5 14 CASSYRRRAETQYF
. TRBJ1-5 TRBV5-6 15 CASSSRGGSNQPQHF
TRBD2 TRBJ2-1 TRBV2 12 CASPGTSNEQFF
. TRBJ2-5 TRBV5-6 11 CASSTGTLEYF
. TRBJ1-1 TRBV9 13 CASSVDYGAEAFF
TRBD2 TRBJ2-5 TRBV6-5 14 CASFSGGAGETQYF
TRBD2 TRBJ2-5 TRBV5-1 18 CASSKTGTSGWGGETQYF
TRBD2 TRBJ2-3 TRBV5-8 19 CASPSSASGGASGTDTQYF
. TRBJ1-1 TRBV7-9 13 CASSLLINTEAFF
TRBD1 TRBJ1-1 TRBV5-1 15 CASSLMTGSITEAFF
TRBD1 TRBJ1-2 TRBV7-9 18 CATRRVRGLLLSNYGYTF
. TRBJ1-1 TRBV5-1 15 CASSLAGGLGGEAFF
TRBD1 TRBJ1-4 TRBV3-1/TRBV3-2 15 CASSRQTGGVGKLFF
. TRBJ2-5 TRBV5-4 14 CASSLDVTTETQYF
. TRBJ1-5 TRBV6-1 14 CASSESTQRGPQHF
. TRBJ1-6 TRBV19 15 CASSISGTRVIPLHF
. TRBJ1-2 TRBV4-2 14 CASSQALLNYGYTF
. TRBJ2-3 TRBV5-1 15 CASSLASPSTDTQYF
TRBD1 TRBJ1-6 TRBV18 14 CASSQDRDNSPLHF
TRBD2 TRBJ2-1 TRBV2 15 CASNRGGAAYNEQFF
. TRBJ1-3 TRBV4-1 13 CASSQDPGDTIYF
TRBD1 TRBJ1-5 TRBV19 15 CASRPATGQEQPQHF
. TRBJ1-3 TRBV5-1 14 CASSFGDSGNTIYF